This entry features one T cell receptor (beta chain) sequence. This specimen comes from a study of CD8 T cells in Susac syndrome. This CDR3 region has 13 residues. Germline values: CDR1 GTSNPN, CDR2 SVGIG (reference sequence). The ends were cut back, 1 base at V and 0 bases at J, with 5 bases in the middle. RNA totalling about 0.45 to 1 ug underwent reverse transcription with random hexamers. The TCR beta CDR3 was amplified by immunoSEQ multiplex PCR across 54 Vbeta, 13 Jbeta. TCRdb analysed the immunoSEQ multiplex PCR reads with MiXCR anew, one entry per CDR3 protein. The table shows about 19,000 distinct CDR3 sequences, with 85% to 95% occurring only once. Peripheral blood CD8+ and CD4+ T cells were profiled by TCR beta sequencing. Negative isolation yielded the CD8+ and CD4+ T cells, while FACS enriched the TEMRA cells.

The source of this sequence is a human donor in good health. The rearrangement links TRBV30 to TRBJ2-3; D not certain. The sample consisted of CD8+ T cells from PBMCs. DNA of the CDR3: TGTGCCTGGAGTGCCGTCAGCACAGATACGCAGTATTTT. This translates into CAWSAVSTDTQYF.